The 25 T cell receptor beta chains presented below share a single source sample, sequenced in a study of identical twins. From the 5' RACE reads, TCRdb called clonotypes with MiXCR, one entry per CDR3 protein. The sample has roughly 200,000 distinct CDR3 sequences; 6% to 9% are singletons. This sample was also put to use in a study of yellow fever vaccine responses in identical twins.

Sequenced material: memory (CD45RO+) T cells sorted from blood. All receptors derive from a woman aged 18 to 35 in good health.

The table lists this clonotype with a few counts. This sequence joins TRBV4-2 and TRBJ2-2, with 11 bases aligning to TRBD2. The germline gives CDR1 LGHNA, CDR2 YNFKEQ. The ends lost 2 bases at V and 4 bases at J; junction bases unmatched: 3. CDR3 length equals 16 residues. The CDR3 DNA follows: TGTGCCAGCAGCCAAACTAGCGGGAGTGGCACCGGGGAGCTGTTTTTT. Its protein product is CASSQTSGSGTGELFF.

This clonotype was counted many times. The chain uses TRBV24-1 and TRBJ2-7; maybe TRBD2 (6 bases). This CDR3 has 14 residues. From germline, CDR1 is KGHDR and CDR2 SFDVKD. Trimming removed 4 bases at V and 2 bases at J, with 11 bases between. The DNA of the CDR3 is TGTGCCACCAGTGAGGCTCGGGAGCCCTACGAGCAGTACTTC. Its translation: CATSEAREPYEQYF.

This sequence joins TRBV28 and TRBJ2-7; 8 nucleotides align to TRBD1. V lost 6 bases to trimming and J lost 4 bases; unmatched junction nucleotides: 11. Germline V gene data show CDR1 as MDHEN and CDR2 as SYDVKM. The CDR3 sequence is 15 residues long. CDR3 DNA: TGTGCCAGCAGCAAATCCGGGACAGGAGCTTACGAGCAGTACTTC. Protein: CASSKSGTGAYEQYF. The whole variable domain, filled in from reference TRBV28 and TRBJ2-7, reads DVKVTQSSRYLVKRTGEKVFLECVQDMDHENMFWYRQDPGLGLRLIYFSYDVKMKEKGDIPEGYSVSREKKERFSLILESASTNQTSMYLCASSKSGTGAYEQYFGPGTRLTVT.

This clonotype has ten or more counts. This chain joins TRBV28 and TRBJ2-1; 14 bases are a match to TRBD2. This CDR3 comprises 16 residues. Germline V gives CDR1 MDHEN, CDR2 SYDVKM. V dropped 5 bases and J dropped 4; count of bases not matched to a gene: 4. This CDR3 is CASSRLAGGLYNEQFF. The CDR3 DNA sequence: TGTGCCAGCAGTAGACTAGCGGGAGGGTTATACAATGAGCAGTTCTTC.

This clonotype was picked up a small number of times. The chain combines TRBV20-1 with TRBJ2-1; tentatively, D is TRBD2 (7 bases). The CDR3 consists of 12 residues. V was clipped by 7 bases and J by 3 bases, with 10 bases between them. CDR1 is DFQATT and CDR2 is SNEGSKA in the germline V gene (reference sequence). CDR3 loop: CSVRGLYNEQFF. The CDR3 coding sequence is TGCAGTGTGCGGGGGCTCTACAATGAGCAGTTCTTC.

This clonotype appeared many times. The chain joins TRBV15 to TRBJ2-1; TRBD1 might be the D (5 bases). Germline V gene lookup returns CDR1 LNHNV and CDR2 YYDKDF (reference sequence). Between the trimmed V and J ends, which lost 1 base and 7 bases, there was a span of 17 bases. The CDR3 length is 16 residues. In nucleotides, the CDR3 is TGTGCCACCAGCAGAGGCAACATCAGAGCAGGGAATGAGCAGTTCTTC. This gives the protein CATSRGNIRAGNEQFF. Full variable domain (remainder filled in from reference TRBV15 and TRBJ2-1): DAMVIQNPRYQVTQFGKPVTLSCSQTLNHNVMYWYQQKSSQAPKLLFHYYDKDFNNEADTPDNFQSRRPNTSFCFLDIRSPGLGDTAMYLCATSRGNIRAGNEQFFGPGTRLTVL.

The rearrangement links TRBV20-1 to TRBJ2-1, with TRBD2 matching over 11 bases. The junction had 10 bases not matched to a gene; V was cut back by 6 bases and J by 0 bases. The CDR3 has 17 residues. The germline V gene encodes CDR1 DFQATT and CDR2 SNEGSKA (reference sequence). The CDR3 sequence: CSAVGTSGPSSYNEQFF. DNA for the CDR3: TGCAGTGCAGTGGGGACTAGCGGACCGAGCTCCTACAATGAGCAGTTCTTC.

In this sample, this clonotype turned up a few times. The chain employs TRBV29-1 and TRBJ1-1, with D uncertain. Trimming pared 4 bases from V and 1 base from J, leaving 10 bases between. The germline gives CDR1 SQVTM, CDR2 ANQGSEA. The CDR3 is made up of 13 amino acids. CDR3 DNA: TGCAGCGTTGTCAGAGATGGGAACACTGAAGCTTTCTTT. This translates into CSVVRDGNTEAFF.

In its sample, this clonotype was seen a few times. V gene TRBV6-1 combines with J gene TRBJ2-6, with a weak D call TRBD2 (6 bases). The CDR3 is made up of 16 amino acids. Trimming left V 7 bases short and J 2 bases short, with 15 bases between. Germline assignment: CDR1 MNHNS and CDR2 SASEGT. CDR3 DNA sequence: TGTGCCAGCACGACGGGGGACTCCGCTGGGGCCAACGTCCTGACTTTC. Encoded protein: CASTTGDSAGANVLTF.

This clonotype has at least ten counts. The CDR3 sequence: CASSQTGTGGLRANDEQFF. CDR3 sequence (DNA): TGCGCCAGCAGCCAAACCGGGACAGGGGGCCTCAGGGCCAACGATGAGCAGTTCTTC. The chain has TRBV4-3 and TRBJ2-1; TRBD1 matches at 12 bases. With V trimmed by 2 bases and J by 8 bases, 16 bases remained unmatched. The CDR3 extends over 19 amino acids. From germline, CDR1 is LGHNA and CDR2 YSLEER.

This clonotype was seen a single time. An end of the junction does not agree with germline; a read error may underlie this. The rearrangement joins TRBV3-1 to TRBJ2-2; D call uncertain. The CDR3 has 13 amino acids. Germline values: CDR1 LGHDT, CDR2 YNNKEL (reference sequence). The CDR3 DNA follows: TGTGCCAGCCGCCAAGATCGAACCGGGGAGCTGTTTTTT. Protein product: CASRQDRTGELFF.

This clonotype was counted between two and nine times. This rearrangement joins TRBV5-1 to TRBJ2-3; D not resolved. The CDR3 totals 14 residues. CDR1 is SGHRS, CDR2 YFSETQ, per germline. V lost 0 bases and J 6 bases, leaving 11 bases between the germline ends. Here the CDR3 reads CASSLDFFIDTQYF. CDR3 DNA: TGCGCCAGCAGCTTGGATTTTTTTATTGATACGCAGTATTTT.

This clonotype has a count of ten or more. The chain uses TRBV7-9 and TRBJ2-2, with D unresolved. With 2 bases removed from V and 5 bases from J, the gap between germline ends came to 12 bases. This CDR3 contains 15 residues. Germline V gene data show CDR1 as SEHNR and CDR2 as FQNEAQ (reference sequence). CDR3 sequence (DNA): TGTGCCAGCAGCTTAAGAGAGCTGGGGACCGGGGAGCTGTTTTTT. Its translation is CASSLRELGTGELFF.

This clonotype was seen a handful of times. The chain has TRBV3-1 and TRBJ2-5; D possibly corresponds to TRBD2 (7 bases). Trimming removed 1 base at V and 5 bases at J, with 11 bases between. Germline V gene sequence: CDR1 LGHDT, CDR2 YNNKEL (reference sequence). The CDR3 sequence is 14 residues long. This chain's CDR3 is CASSQGWGGETQYF. The CDR3 DNA follows: TGTGCCAGCAGCCAAGGTTGGGGGGGCGAGACCCAGTACTTC.

The sample holds many counts of this clonotype. The V call is TRBV20-1, the J call TRBJ2-1, with 12 positions matching TRBD2. After removal of 3 bases from V and 1 base from J, the junction contained 4 bases not matched to a gene. This CDR3 region has 16 residues. The germline V gene has CDR1 DFQATT and CDR2 SNEGSKA (reference sequence). CDR3 DNA: TGCAGTGCTAGTGCCCTAGCGGGAGGGTCCTACAATGAGCAGTTCTTC. Translated, it gives CSASALAGGSYNEQFF.

This clonotype was seen more than once but under ten times. The chain carries TRBV14 and TRBJ2-7, with 7 bases fitting TRBD1. In germline, CDR1 is SGHDN, CDR2 FVKESK. Trimming cost V 4 bases and J 2 bases; bases outside gene matches: 5. This CDR3 comprises 14 residues. The CDR3 reads CASSPRDRAYEQYF. The CDR3 DNA reads as TGTGCCAGCAGCCCCCGGGACAGAGCCTACGAGCAGTACTTC.

This clonotype was seen repeatedly, ten times or more. The J gene is TRBJ2-1, the V gene TRBV6-2 or TRBV6-3; 9 bases fit TRBD2. CDR3 size: 16 residues. V was clipped by 4 bases and J by 0 bases; unmatched bases: 4. Looked up from germline, CDR1 is MNHEY and CDR2 is SVGEGT. The CDR3 region is CASSSQTSGSYNEQFF. In DNA form, the CDR3 reads TGTGCCAGCAGTTCCCAGACTAGCGGCTCCTACAATGAGCAGTTCTTC.

At least ten counts were recorded for this clonotype. The chain links TRBV12-3 or TRBV12-4 to TRBJ2-1; TRBD2 is a possible D gene (5 bases). With 5 bases removed from V and 8 bases from J, the gap between germline ends came to 22 bases. This CDR3 comprises 16 residues. The CDR3 here is CASSVPRREYGDEQFF. The CDR3 DNA is TGTGCCAGCAGTGTTCCTCGTCGTGAGTACGGGGATGAGCAGTTCTTC.

The V and J genes are TRBV7-2 and TRBJ2-1, with 10 positions matching TRBD2. V shed 1 base, J shed 8 bases, and the junction held 5 bases outside the gene matches. The CDR3 covers 15 residues. Per the germline V gene, CDR1 is SGHTA and CDR2 is FQGNSA. The CDR3 sequence is CASSLVASGGHEQFF. CDR3 nucleotides: TGTGCCAGCAGCTTAGTGGCTAGCGGGGGTCATGAGCAGTTCTTC. The full variable domain, with the rest looked up from reference TRBV7-2 and TRBJ2-1, is GAGVSQSPSNKVTEKGKDVELRCDPISGHTALYWYRQSLGQGLEFLIYFQGNSAPDKSGLPSDRFSAERTGGSVSTLTIQRTQQEDSAVYLCASSLVASGGHEQFFGPGTRLTVL.

The rearrangement joins TRBV10-3 to TRBJ2-7; no clear D. Germline V gene sequence: CDR1 ENHRY, CDR2 SYGVKD. CDR3 size: 12 residues. Trimming removed 7 bases at V and 7 bases at J, with 14 bases between. The CDR3 DNA is TGTGCCATCAAAGATTACTCGGAAGAGCAGTACTTC. This gives the protein CAIKDYSEEQYF.

This clonotype occurred a few times. The chain uses TRBV28 and TRBJ2-5, with D hard to call. V gave up 2 bases and J gave up 7 bases, with 20 bases separating them. Germline CDR1 MDHEN, CDR2 SYDVKM. The CDR3 totals 16 residues. In DNA form, the CDR3 reads TGTGCCAGCAGTTTACTTCTAGGGAATGGGAAAGGGACCCAGTACTTC. Translating it yields CASSLLLGNGKGTQYF.

This clonotype was detected many times. The V gene is TRBV7-2, the J gene TRBJ2-1; D possibly corresponds to TRBD2 (5 bases). This CDR3 spans 12 amino acids. The germline V gene encodes CDR1 SGHTA and CDR2 FQGNSA. Trimming cost V 1 base and J 8 bases, with 6 bases left between them. The CDR3 here is CASSLDGDEQFF. The CDR3 coding sequence is TGTGCCAGCAGCTTAGACGGGGATGAGCAGTTCTTC.

The V and J genes are TRBV4-1 and TRBJ1-2, with D unresolved. V gave up 1 base and J gave up 5 bases, with 8 bases separating them. The CDR3 runs 13 residues. Germline V CDR1 and CDR2: MGHRA, YSYEKL. CDR3 loop: CASSQGPEYGYTF. For the CDR3, the DNA is TGCGCCAGCAGCCAAGGGCCCGAGTATGGCTACACCTTC.

The sample holds many counts of this clonotype. The rearrangement joins TRBV5-1 to TRBJ2-5; 10 bases align to TRBD1. This CDR3 contains 14 residues. J was trimmed by 5 bases and V by 2 bases; bases with no gene match: 3. Germline assignment: CDR1 SGHRS and CDR2 YFSETQ. The CDR3: CASSFPGQGETQYF. CDR3 bases: TGCGCCAGCAGCTTCCCGGGACAGGGGGAGACCCAGTACTTC.

This clonotype occurred a few times. The V gene is TRBV5-8, the J gene TRBJ2-3, with D possibly TRBD1 on 6 matching bases. This CDR3 has 14 amino acids. Germline lookup yields CDR1 SGHTS and CDR2 YDEGEE. V dropped 4 bases and J dropped 6 bases, with 15 bases sitting between them. CDR3 sequence (DNA): TGTGCCAGCAGCATCTACAGGGATTTGGATACGCAGTATTTT. Protein product: CASSIYRDLDTQYF. Full variable domain (missing parts from reference TRBV5-8 and TRBJ2-3): EAGVTQSPTHLIKTRGQQATLRCSPISGHTSVYWYQQALGLGLQFLLWYDEGEERNRGNFPPRFSGRQFPNYSSELNVNALELEDSALYLCASSIYRDLDTQYFGPGTRLTVL.